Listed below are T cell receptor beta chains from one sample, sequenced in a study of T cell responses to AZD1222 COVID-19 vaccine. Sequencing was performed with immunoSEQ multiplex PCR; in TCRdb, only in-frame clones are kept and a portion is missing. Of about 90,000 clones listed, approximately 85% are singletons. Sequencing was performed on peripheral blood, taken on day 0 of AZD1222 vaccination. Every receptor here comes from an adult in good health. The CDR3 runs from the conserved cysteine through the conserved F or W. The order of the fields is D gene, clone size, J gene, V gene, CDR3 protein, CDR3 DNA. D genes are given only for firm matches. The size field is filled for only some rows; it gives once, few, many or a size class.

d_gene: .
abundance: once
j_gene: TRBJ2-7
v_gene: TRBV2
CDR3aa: CASSGRWGEQYF
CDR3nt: TGTGCCAGCAGTGGACGGTGGGGCGAGCAGTACTTC

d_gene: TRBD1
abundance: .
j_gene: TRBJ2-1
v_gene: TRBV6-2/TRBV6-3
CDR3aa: CASSPDRVAFF
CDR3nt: TGTGCCAGCAGCCCGGACAGGGTTGCGTTCTTC

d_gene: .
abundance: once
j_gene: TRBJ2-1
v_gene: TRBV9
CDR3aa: CASSGSYNEQFF
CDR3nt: TGTGCCAGCAGCGGATCCTACAATGAGCAGTTCTTC

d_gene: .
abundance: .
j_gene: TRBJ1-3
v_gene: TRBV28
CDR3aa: CASSLSSSGNTIYF
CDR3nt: TGTGCCAGCAGTTTATCCTCCTCTGGAAACACCATATATTTT

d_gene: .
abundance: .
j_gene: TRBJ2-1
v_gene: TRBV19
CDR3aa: CASSIVGRASYNEQFF
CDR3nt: TGTGCCAGTAGTATAGTTGGGCGGGCATCCTACAATGAGCAGTTCTTC

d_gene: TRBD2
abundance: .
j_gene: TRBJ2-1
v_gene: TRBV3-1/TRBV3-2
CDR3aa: CASSGLAGVNEQFF
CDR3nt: TGTGCCAGCAGCGGACTAGCGGGTGTCAATGAGCAGTTCTTC

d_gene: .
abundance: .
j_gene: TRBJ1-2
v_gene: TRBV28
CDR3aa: CASRGPESNYGYTF
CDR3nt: TGTGCCAGCAGGGGGCCGGAAAGTAACTATGGCTACACCTTC

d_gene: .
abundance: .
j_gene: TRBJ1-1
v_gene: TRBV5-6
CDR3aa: CASSLGTTLEAFF
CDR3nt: TGTGCCAGCAGCTTAGGCACCACCCTCGAAGCTTTCTTT

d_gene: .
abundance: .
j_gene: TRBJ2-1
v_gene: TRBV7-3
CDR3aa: CASSLGLDLYNEQFF
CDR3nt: TGTGCCAGCAGCTTAGGATTGGACTTATACAATGAGCAGTTCTTC

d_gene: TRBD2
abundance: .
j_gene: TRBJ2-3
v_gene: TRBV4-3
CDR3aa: CASSQESWTREGPDTQYF
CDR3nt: TGCGCCAGCAGCCAAGAATCGTGGACACGGGAGGGCCCAGATACGCAGTATTTT

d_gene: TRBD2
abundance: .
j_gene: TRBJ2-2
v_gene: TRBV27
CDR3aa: CATQPGRAGELFF
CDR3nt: TGTGCCACCCAGCCGGGGAGGGCCGGGGAGCTGTTTTTT

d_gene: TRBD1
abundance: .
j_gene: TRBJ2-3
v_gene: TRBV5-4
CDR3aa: CASSLRTGSTDTQYF
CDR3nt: TGTGCCAGCAGCTTGCGGACAGGGAGCACAGATACGCAGTATTTT

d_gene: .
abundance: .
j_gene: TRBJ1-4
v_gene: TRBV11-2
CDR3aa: CASSLVPSGANEKLFF
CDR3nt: TGTGCCAGCAGCTTAGTCCCCTCAGGTGCCAATGAAAAACTGTTTTTT

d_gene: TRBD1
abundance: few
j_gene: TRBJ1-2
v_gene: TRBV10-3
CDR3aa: CAISEMTGETYGYTF
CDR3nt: TGTGCCATCAGTGAGATGACAGGGGAGACCTATGGCTACACCTTC

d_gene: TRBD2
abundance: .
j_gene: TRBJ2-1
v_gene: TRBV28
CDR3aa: CASSGEGLAYNEQFF
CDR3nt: TGTGCCAGCAGTGGGGAGGGGCTAGCGTACAATGAGCAGTTCTTC

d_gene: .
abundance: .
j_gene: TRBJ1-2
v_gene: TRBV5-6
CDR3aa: CASSFLGASRGYTF
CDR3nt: TGTGCCAGCAGCTTTTTAGGGGCGTCTCGAGGCTACACCTTC

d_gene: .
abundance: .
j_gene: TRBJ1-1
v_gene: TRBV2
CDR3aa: CASSESLYRVGSTEAFF
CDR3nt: TGTGCCAGCAGTGAGAGCCTTTACAGGGTGGGGAGCACTGAAGCTTTCTTT

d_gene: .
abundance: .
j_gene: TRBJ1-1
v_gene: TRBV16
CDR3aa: CASSRGTHTEAFF
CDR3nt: TGTGCCAGCAGCCGCGGGACCCACACTGAAGCTTTCTTT

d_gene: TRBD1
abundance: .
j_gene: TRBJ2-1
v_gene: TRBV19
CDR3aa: CASAGTGIDEQFF
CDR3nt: TGTGCCAGTGCCGGGACAGGGATCGATGAGCAGTTCTTC

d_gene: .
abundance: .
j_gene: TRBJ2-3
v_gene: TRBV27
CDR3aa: CASRLRGTTSNTQYF
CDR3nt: TGTGCCAGCAGACTCAGAGGGACAACCTCAAACACGCAGTATTTT

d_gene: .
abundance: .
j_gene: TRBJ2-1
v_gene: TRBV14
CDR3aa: CASSQDFGPSSYNEQFF
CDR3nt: TGTGCCAGCAGCCAAGATTTCGGACCGAGCTCCTACAATGAGCAGTTCTTC

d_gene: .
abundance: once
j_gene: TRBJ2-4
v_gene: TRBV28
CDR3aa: CASSSPEGGKNIQYF
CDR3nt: TGTGCCAGCAGTTCACCCGAGGGGGGCAAAAACATTCAGTACTTC

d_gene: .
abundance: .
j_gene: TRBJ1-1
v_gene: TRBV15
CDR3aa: CATSRDGGTLNTEAFF
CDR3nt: TGTGCCACCAGCAGAGATGGCGGGACTCTAAACACTGAAGCTTTCTTT

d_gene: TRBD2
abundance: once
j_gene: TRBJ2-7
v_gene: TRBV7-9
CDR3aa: CASSLAASGPYEQYF
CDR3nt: TGTGCCAGCAGCTTAGCGGCTAGCGGACCCTACGAGCAGTACTTC

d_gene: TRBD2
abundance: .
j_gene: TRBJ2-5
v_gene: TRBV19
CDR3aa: CASSMLGPSSGRNGREIQYF
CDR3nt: TGTGCCAGTAGTATGTTGGGACCGTCTAGCGGGAGGAATGGCCGAGAGATCCAGTACTTC

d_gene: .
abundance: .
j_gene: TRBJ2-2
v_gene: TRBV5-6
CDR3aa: CASSIGRPTGELFF
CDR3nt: TGTGCCAGCAGCATTGGGCGACCCACCGGGGAGCTGTTTTTT

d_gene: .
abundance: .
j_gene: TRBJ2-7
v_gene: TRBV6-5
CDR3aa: CASSYSPGRYEQYF
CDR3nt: TGTGCCAGCAGTTACTCTCCAGGGAGGTACGAGCAGTACTTC

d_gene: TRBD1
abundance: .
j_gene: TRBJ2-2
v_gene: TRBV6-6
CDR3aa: CASSYSRDRVTGELFF
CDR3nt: TGTGCCAGCAGTTACTCCCGAGACAGGGTAACCGGGGAGCTGTTTTTT

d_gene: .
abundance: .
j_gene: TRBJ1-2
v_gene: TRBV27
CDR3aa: CASRAGGAHYGYTF
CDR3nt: TGTGCCAGCAGGGCCGGAGGGGCCCATTATGGCTACACCTTC